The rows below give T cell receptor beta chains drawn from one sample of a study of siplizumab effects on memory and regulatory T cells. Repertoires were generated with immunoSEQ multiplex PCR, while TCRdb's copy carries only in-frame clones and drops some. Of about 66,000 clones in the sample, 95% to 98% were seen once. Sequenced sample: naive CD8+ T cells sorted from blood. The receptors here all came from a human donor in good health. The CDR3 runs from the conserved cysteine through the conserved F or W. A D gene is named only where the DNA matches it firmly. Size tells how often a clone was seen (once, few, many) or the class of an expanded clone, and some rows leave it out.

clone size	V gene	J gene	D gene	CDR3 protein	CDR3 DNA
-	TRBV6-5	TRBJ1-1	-	CASSGAGDTEAFF	TGTGCCAGCAGCGGGGCAGGGGACACTGAAGCTTTCTTT
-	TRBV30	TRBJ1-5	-	CACGAGSNQPQHF	TGTGCCTGCGGGGCGGGGAGCAATCAGCCCCAGCATTTT
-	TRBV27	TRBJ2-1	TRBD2	CASSLQRTSGNNEQFF	TGTGCCAGCAGTTTACAAAGGACTAGCGGAAACAATGAGCAGTTCTTC
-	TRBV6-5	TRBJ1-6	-	CASSSSNSPLHF	TGTGCCAGCAGTTCTTCAAATTCACCCCTCCACTTT
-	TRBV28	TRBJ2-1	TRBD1	CASSFVVGGGQGRDEQFF	TGTGCCAGCAGTTTTGTGGTCGGTGGGGGACAGGGTCGGGATGAGCAGTTCTTC
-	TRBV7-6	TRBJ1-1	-	CASSFDTEAFF	TGTGCCAGCAGCTTTGACACTGAAGCTTTCTTT
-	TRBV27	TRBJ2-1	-	CASRDSWEQFF	TGTGCCAGCAGGGACAGTTGGGAGCAGTTCTTC
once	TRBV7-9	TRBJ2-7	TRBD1	CASSQVTGAYEQYF	TGTGCCAGCAGCCAAGTAACAGGGGCCTACGAGCAGTACTTC
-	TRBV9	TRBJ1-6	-	CASSEGTVGNSPLHF	TGTGCCAGCAGCGAGGGGACCGTAGGGAATTCACCCCTCCACTTT
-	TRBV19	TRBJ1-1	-	CASSIGVGVYTEAFF	TGTGCCAGTAGTATAGGAGTAGGGGTGTACACTGAAGCTTTCTTT
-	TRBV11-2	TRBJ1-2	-	CASSLEWQGGGYTF	TGTGCCAGCAGCTTAGAGTGGCAGGGCGGTGGCTACACCTTC
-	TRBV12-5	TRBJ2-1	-	CASGGEVVYEQFF	TGTGCTAGTGGGGGGGAAGTGGTGTATGAGCAGTTCTTC
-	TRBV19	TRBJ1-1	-	CASRPSTVTEAFF	TGTGCCAGTAGACCCTCGACAGTCACTGAAGCTTTCTTT
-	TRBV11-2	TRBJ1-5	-	CASSLDWSPQEPQHF	TGTGCCAGCAGCTTAGATTGGAGTCCCCAGGAGCCCCAGCATTTT
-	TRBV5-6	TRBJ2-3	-	CASSLSHGTPDTQYF	TGTGCCAGCAGCCTGTCCCACGGAACCCCAGATACGCAGTATTTT
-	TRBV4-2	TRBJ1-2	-	CASSQESASANYGYTF	TGTGCCAGCAGCCAAGAAAGCGCCAGTGCTAACTATGGCTACACCTTC
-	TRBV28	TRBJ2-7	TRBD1	CASSLSRQGAYYEQYF	TGTGCCAGCAGTTTATCCCGACAGGGGGCTTACTACGAGCAGTACTTC
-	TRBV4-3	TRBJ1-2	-	CASSQDGGGNYGYTF	TGCGCCAGCAGCCAAGATGGCGGGGGGAACTATGGCTACACCTTC
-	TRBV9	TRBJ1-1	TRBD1	CASSRPGKTGITEAFF	TGTGCCAGCAGCCGACCGGGAAAGACAGGGATCACTGAAGCTTTCTTT
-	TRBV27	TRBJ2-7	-	CASSLAGIYEQYF	TGTGCCAGCAGTTTAGCGGGGATCTACGAGCAGTACTTC
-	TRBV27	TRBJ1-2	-	CASGKQVTTFNYGYTF	TGTGCCAGCGGTAAACAGGTGACCACGTTTAACTATGGCTACACCTTC
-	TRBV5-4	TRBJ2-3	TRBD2	CASSLTSGLESYTQYF	TGTGCCAGCAGCCTCACGTCGGGACTAGAATCCTATACGCAGTATTTT
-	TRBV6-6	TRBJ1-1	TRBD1	CASTWTGETLEAFF	TGTGCCAGCACCTGGACAGGGGAAACTTTGGAAGCTTTCTTT
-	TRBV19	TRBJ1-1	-	CASRDRGLEAFF	TGTGCCAGTAGGGACAGAGGCCTTGAAGCTTTCTTT
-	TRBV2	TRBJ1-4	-	CASSEGTNEKLFF	TGTGCCAGCAGTGAAGGGACTAATGAAAAACTGTTTTTT
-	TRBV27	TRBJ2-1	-	CASSLSGVWDEQFF	TGTGCCAGCAGTTTATCGGGGGTTTGGGATGAGCAGTTCTTC
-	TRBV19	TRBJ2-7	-	CASSIGGGEAYEQYF	TGTGCCAGTAGTATTGGAGGGGGGGAGGCCTACGAGCAGTACTTC
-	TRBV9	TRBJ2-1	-	CASSPGAADEQFF	TGTGCCAGCAGCCCCGGCGCGGCCGATGAGCAGTTCTTC
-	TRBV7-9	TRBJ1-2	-	CASSLGPGPDDYGYTF	TGTGCCAGCAGCTTGGGCCCCGGGCCAGATGATTATGGCTACACCTTC
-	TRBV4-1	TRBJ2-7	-	CASSQDQGPNSYEQYF	TGCGCCAGCAGCCAAGATCAGGGTCCTAACTCCTACGAGCAGTACTTC
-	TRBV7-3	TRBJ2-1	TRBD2	CASSLDGLAGNEQFF	TGTGCCAGCAGCTTAGACGGACTAGCCGGCAATGAGCAGTTCTTC
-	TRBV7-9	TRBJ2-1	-	CASSASVGLTLNEQFF	TGTGCCAGCAGTGCTAGCGTAGGGTTGACCCTCAATGAGCAGTTCTTC
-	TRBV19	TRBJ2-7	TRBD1	CASSMAGGIDEQYF	TGTGCCAGTAGTATGGCAGGGGGCATCGACGAGCAGTACTTC
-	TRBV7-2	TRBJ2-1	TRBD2	CASSLAGAYNEQFF	TGTGCCAGCAGCCTAGCGGGGGCTTACAATGAGCAGTTCTTC
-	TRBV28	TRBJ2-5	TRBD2	CASSPEGGLGETQYF	TGTGCCAGCAGTCCGGAGGGAGGGCTCGGGGAGACCCAGTACTTC
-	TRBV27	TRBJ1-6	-	CASSPPGGANSPLHF	TGTGCCAGCAGTCCACCGGGAGGGGCTAATTCACCCCTCCACTTT
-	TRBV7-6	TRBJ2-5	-	CASSLGSGRETQYF	TGTGCCAGCAGCTTAGGTTCAGGCAGGGAGACCCAGTACTTC
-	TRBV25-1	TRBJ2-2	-	CASSATSTELFF	TGTGCCAGCAGTGCCACTAGCACCGAGCTGTTTTTT
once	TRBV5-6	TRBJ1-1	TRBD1	CASSLGDSLNTEAFF	TGTGCCAGCAGCTTGGGGGACAGCTTGAACACTGAAGCTTTCTTT